Listed below are T cell receptor beta chains from one sample, sequenced in a study of blood T cell repertoires in COVID-19. The repertoire was sequenced with immunoSEQ multiplex PCR; TCRdb's copy has only in-frame clones and lacks some. The sample records approximately 120,000 clones, about three quarters being singletons. The specimen sequenced was peripheral blood. These receptors were taken from a human donor in a cohort sampled during active or convalescent COVID-19. Each CDR3 is given with its conserved first and last residue. The D gene is left open where the match is weak. A clone size is listed for some rows: how often the clone was seen (once, few, many), or a class if it is expanded.

TRBV27,.,few,TRBJ2-1,CASGLGSYNEQFF,TGTGCCAGCGGACTGGGCTCCTACAATGAGCAGTTCTTC
TRBV4-3,TRBD1,.,TRBJ1-4,CASSQVGTGVNEKLFF,TGCGCCAGCAGCCAAGTAGGGACAGGGGTTAATGAAAAACTGTTTTTT
TRBV27,.,few,TRBJ1-6,CASSLTGRYNSPLHF,TGTGCCAGCAGTTTAACAGGAAGATATAATTCACCCCTCCACTTT
TRBV7-2,TRBD1,.,TRBJ1-1,CASNEQGYEAFF,TGTGCCAGCAACGAACAGGGGTATGAAGCTTTCTTT
TRBV18,TRBD2,.,TRBJ2-1,CASSPRSGLAAYNEQFF,TGTGCCAGCTCACCGAGGTCGGGACTAGCAGCCTACAATGAGCAGTTCTTC
TRBV5-6,TRBD1,.,TRBJ2-7,CASSPVHGTGNIYEQYF,TGTGCCAGCAGTCCAGTCCACGGGACAGGGAACATCTACGAGCAGTACTTC
TRBV5-6,TRBD1,.,TRBJ2-5,CASSSLGTEETQYF,TGTGCCAGCAGCTCCCTGGGGACAGAAGAGACCCAGTACTTC
TRBV5-1,TRBD1,.,TRBJ1-1,CASSPRGGQGDFGSEAFF,TGCGCCAGCAGCCCCAGGGGGGGACAGGGGGATTTTGGATCTGAAGCTTTCTTT
TRBV6-5,TRBD1,.,TRBJ1-1,CASSYTTGTPEAFF,TGTGCCAGCAGTTACACGACAGGGACCCCTGAAGCTTTCTTT
TRBV9,.,.,TRBJ1-2,CASSLTGSYGYTF,TGTGCCAGCAGCCTTACAGGGAGCTATGGCTACACCTTC
TRBV7-2,TRBD1,.,TRBJ2-7,CASSLGGTGSSYEQYF,TGTGCCAGCAGCTTAGGTGGGACAGGGAGCTCCTACGAGCAGTACTTC
TRBV6-6,TRBD1,.,TRBJ2-7,CASRPQGASSYEQYF,TGTGCCAGCAGACCACAGGGGGCGAGCTCCTACGAGCAGTACTTC
TRBV6-6,.,.,TRBJ2-3,CASSYGRGTDTQYF,TGTGCCAGCAGTTACGGTCGGGGCACAGATACGCAGTATTTT
TRBV9,TRBD2,.,TRBJ2-7,CASSVGLGTSGIPYEQYF,TGTGCCAGCAGCGTAGGTCTGGGGACTAGCGGGATCCCCTACGAGCAGTACTTC
TRBV5-1,.,few,TRBJ2-1,CASSLLGEQFF,TGCGCCAGCAGCCTACTCGGTGAGCAGTTCTTC
TRBV11-2,TRBD1,.,TRBJ2-7,CASSLLSGQVSVEQYF,TGTGCCAGCAGCTTACTTTCGGGACAGGTTAGTGTGGAGCAGTACTTC
TRBV7-2,.,.,TRBJ2-6,CASSPPGFGANVLTF,TGTGCCAGCAGCCCTCCGGGATTTGGGGCCAACGTCCTGACTTTC
TRBV6-2/TRBV6-3,TRBD2,.,TRBJ2-1,CASSWQTSGGAHEQFF,TGTGCCAGCAGTTGGCAGACTAGCGGGGGGGCGCATGAGCAGTTCTTC
TRBV6-2/TRBV6-3,.,.,TRBJ1-5,CASSYISGINQPQHF,TGTGCCAGCAGTTACATCTCCGGGATCAATCAGCCCCAGCATTTT
TRBV14,.,.,TRBJ2-5,CASSQSYLETQYF,TGTGCCAGCAGCCAAAGCTATCTAGAGACCCAGTACTTC
TRBV5-5,TRBD1,.,TRBJ1-1,CASSLGDRVQGAFF,TGTGCCAGCAGCTTGGGGGACAGGGTTCAAGGAGCTTTCTTT
TRBV2,.,.,TRBJ2-2,CASSSPGLDTGELFF,TGTGCCAGCAGTTCACCGGGACTTGACACCGGGGAGCTGTTTTTT
TRBV27,TRBD2,.,TRBJ2-3,CASSYQGTSGGGTQYF,TGTGCCAGCAGTTACCAAGGGACTAGCGGGGGAGGTACGCAGTATTTT
TRBV19,TRBD1,.,TRBJ1-4,CASTRWDREDEKLFF,TGTGCCAGTACCAGATGGGACAGGGAGGATGAAAAACTGTTTTTT
TRBV11-1,.,.,TRBJ2-7,CASSPGGRAVIYEQYF,TGTGCCAGCAGCCCCGGGGGAAGGGCCGTTATTTACGAGCAGTACTTC
TRBV5-6,TRBD1,.,TRBJ2-2,CASSLPGQGAFTGELFF,TGTGCCAGCAGCTTGCCGGGACAGGGGGCTTTCACCGGGGAGCTGTTTTTT
TRBV19,TRBD2,.,TRBJ2-7,CASSIWSSGSRREQYF,TGTGCCAGTAGTATTTGGTCTAGCGGGAGTCGTCGCGAGCAGTACTTC
TRBV19,.,many,TRBJ2-1,CASSIDMQQGANEQFF,TGTGCCAGTAGTATAGATATGCAACAGGGCGCAAATGAGCAGTTCTTC
TRBV19,TRBD2,.,TRBJ2-1,CASSRLSGSRLNEQFF,TGTGCCAGTAGCAGACTTAGCGGGAGCCGTCTCAATGAGCAGTTCTTC
TRBV28,.,.,TRBJ2-3,CASRTPGLRPQYF,TGTGCCAGCAGGACACCGGGACTCCGTCCGCAGTATTTT
TRBV18,.,.,TRBJ2-1,CASSTTEPGLYNEQFF,TGTGCCAGCTCCACGACCGAGCCAGGGCTTTACAATGAGCAGTTCTTC
TRBV28,.,.,TRBJ1-5,CASSQRLQPQHF,TGTGCCAGCAGCCAGCGGCTCCAGCCCCAGCATTTT
TRBV6-5,TRBD1,.,TRBJ1-5,CASSIGQAGDQPQHF,TGTGCCAGCAGTATAGGACAGGCCGGCGATCAGCCCCAGCATTTT
TRBV15,.,.,TRBJ1-4,CATSREKFQGYKLFF,TGTGCCACCAGCAGAGAAAAGTTCCAGGGATATAAACTGTTTTTT
TRBV11-3,TRBD2,.,TRBJ2-1,CASSLEAGDNEQFF,TGTGCCAGCAGCTTAGAGGCGGGGGACAATGAGCAGTTCTTC
TRBV28,.,.,TRBJ1-1,CASSLQTGLMNTEAFF,TGTGCCAGCAGTTTACAAACAGGGCTAATGAACACTGAAGCTTTCTTT
TRBV12-3/TRBV12-4,.,.,TRBJ2-5,CASSTQETQYF,TGTGCCAGCAGTACTCAAGAGACCCAGTACTTC
TRBV10-2,TRBD1,.,TRBJ1-3,CASSGQGDGNTIYF,TGCGCCAGCAGTGGACAGGGGGATGGAAACACCATATATTTT
TRBV28,TRBD1,.,TRBJ2-5,CASRRQGTRETQYF,TGTGCCAGCAGACGACAGGGAACGAGGGAGACCCAGTACTTC
TRBV10-3,TRBD1,.,TRBJ1-3,CAISEPQGSGNTIYF,TGTGCCATCAGTGAGCCACAGGGGTCTGGAAACACCATATATTTT
TRBV19,TRBD2,few,TRBJ2-1,CASIPGAGGPNEQFF,TGTGCCAGTATCCCCGGGGCGGGAGGCCCCAATGAGCAGTTCTTC
TRBV25-1,TRBD1,.,TRBJ1-1,CASSEGARTEAFF,TGTGCCAGCAGCGAGGGGGCGCGGACTGAAGCTTTCTTT
TRBV7-3,.,medium-sized,TRBJ1-6,CASSLATGSPLHF,TGTGCCAGCAGCTTAGCGACGGGTTCACCCCTCCACTTT
TRBV9,.,.,TRBJ1-3,CASSESTGKVADPGNTIYF,TGTGCCAGCAGCGAAAGCACGGGGAAGGTGGCAGACCCGGGAAACACCATATATTTT
TRBV7-3,TRBD2,.,TRBJ2-2,CASSSRLAGGSGELFF,TGTGCCAGCAGCTCCCGACTAGCGGGAGGGAGCGGGGAGCTGTTTTTT
TRBV7-9,.,many,TRBJ2-6,CASSFLLQVSGANVLTF,TGTGCCAGCAGCTTCCTATTGCAGGTCTCTGGGGCCAACGTCCTGACTTTC
TRBV11-2,.,.,TRBJ1-1,CASSLISEAFF,TGTGCCAGCAGCTTAATCAGTGAAGCTTTCTTT
TRBV6-5,.,.,TRBJ1-2,CASRAPDRDYGYTF,TGTGCCAGCAGGGCACCCGACAGAGACTATGGCTACACCTTC
TRBV27,TRBD2,.,TRBJ2-7,CASSPLPRGGHEQYF,TGTGCCAGCAGCCCACTACCCCGGGGGGGACACGAGCAGTACTTC
TRBV5-5,TRBD1,.,TRBJ1-1,CASSFNTGVLNTEAFF,TGTGCCAGCAGCTTCAATACAGGGGTACTGAACACTGAAGCTTTCTTT
TRBV24-1,TRBD1,.,TRBJ2-1,CATSVPWKGASYNEQFF,TGTGCCACCAGTGTTCCTTGGAAGGGGGCCTCCTACAATGAGCAGTTCTTC
TRBV12-3/TRBV12-4,.,.,TRBJ2-3,CASREQGSDTQYF,TGTGCCAGCAGAGAACAGGGTTCGGATACGCAGTATTTT